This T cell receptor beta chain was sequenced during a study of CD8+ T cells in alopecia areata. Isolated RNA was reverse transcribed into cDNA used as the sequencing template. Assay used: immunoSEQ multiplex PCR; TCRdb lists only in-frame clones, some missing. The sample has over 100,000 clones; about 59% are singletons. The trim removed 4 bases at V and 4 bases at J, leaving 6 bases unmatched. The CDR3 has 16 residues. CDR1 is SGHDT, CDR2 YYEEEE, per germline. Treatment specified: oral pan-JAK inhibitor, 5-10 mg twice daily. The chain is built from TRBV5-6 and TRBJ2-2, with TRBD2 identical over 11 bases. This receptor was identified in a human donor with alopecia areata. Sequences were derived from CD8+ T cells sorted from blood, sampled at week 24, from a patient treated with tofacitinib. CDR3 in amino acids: CASSNELAGVTGELFF. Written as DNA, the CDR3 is TGTGCCAGCAGCAACGAACTAGCGGGGGTCACCGGGGAGCTGTTTTTT. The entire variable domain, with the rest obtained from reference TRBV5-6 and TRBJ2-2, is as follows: DAGVTQSPTHLIKTRGQQVTLRCSPKSGHDTVSWYQQALGQGPQFIFQYYEEEERQRGNFPDRFSGHQFPNYSSELNVNALLLGDSALYLCASSNELAGVTGELFFGEGSRLTVL.